What follows are 13 T cell receptor beta chains derived from one specimen sequenced in a study of PD-L1 blockade in urothelial cancer. TCRdb keeps only in-frame clones here, not all; method: immunoSEQ multiplex PCR. The sample contains tens of thousands of clones, 91% of which appear only once. Noted time point: peripheral blood 6 weeks after treatment start. Sequenced material: PBMCs, taken around atezolizumab (anti-PD-L1) treatment. Source of these receptors: a woman over 75 with urothelial cancer.

The chain carries TRBV19 and TRBJ2-1; 9 bases are a match to TRBD1. The trim removed 5 bases at V and 9 bases at J, leaving 11 bases unmatched. This CDR3 contains 15 residues. From germline, CDR1 is LNHDA and CDR2 SQIVND (reference sequence). In DNA form, the CDR3 reads TGTGCCAGTAGTGTGGGGACAGGGACTGGGAGTGAGCAGTTCTTC. It translates to CASSVGTGTGSEQFF.

The V and J genes are TRBV9 and TRBJ1-5; D perhaps matches TRBD1 (5 bases). Looked up from germline, CDR1 is SGDLS and CDR2 is YYNGEE. CDR3 length: 13 amino acids. Trimming removed 1 base from V and 6 bases from J, with 8 bases in between. CDR3 loop: CASSVQGGQPQHF. The CDR3 DNA sequence: TGTGCCAGCAGCGTACAGGGCGGTCAGCCCCAGCATTTT.

V usage is TRBV15 and J usage is TRBJ2-7; 11 bases are shared with TRBD1. The CDR3 covers 13 residues. Germline CDR1 reads LNHNV; CDR2 reads YYDKDF (reference sequence). Germline trimming cut 3 bases from V and 6 bases from J; bases unmatched to any gene: 1. CDR3 nucleotides: TGTGCCACCAGCAGGGACAGGGGGCGCGAGCAGTACTTC. Translating it yields CATSRDRGREQYF.

The chain couples TRBV20-1 to TRBJ1-2; D ambiguous. From germline, CDR1 is DFQATT and CDR2 SNEGSKA (reference sequence). The V and J ends lost 1 base and 7 bases respectively, with 7 bases between them. The CDR3 consists of 11 residues. CDR3 region: CSARARVGYTF. CDR3 sequence (DNA): TGCAGTGCTAGAGCGAGGGTTGGCTACACCTTC.

The rearrangement links TRBV27 to TRBJ2-3, with D perhaps TRBD1 (5 bases). V dropped 6 bases and J dropped 2 bases, with 15 bases sitting between them. CDR3 length: 15 amino acids. The germline gives CDR1 MNHEY, CDR2 SMNVEV (reference sequence). CDR3 loop: CASRKDGQSTDTQYF. CDR3 coding DNA: TGTGCCAGCAGGAAGGACGGACAATCCACAGATACGCAGTATTTT.

The V call is TRBV28, the J call TRBJ2-1, with D possibly matching TRBD2 (7 bases). V dropped 8 bases and J dropped 12 bases, with 26 bases sitting between them. Germline V gene data show CDR1 as MDHEN and CDR2 as SYDVKM. CDR3 length: 15 amino acids. The CDR3 DNA is TGTGCCAGCGAGGGGGAAGGGGGGGTTTTAATGGTGCAGTTCTTC. This translates into CASEGEGGVLMVQFF.

CDR3 in DNA: TGTGCCAGCTCACCGAAGACAGGGGGGAAGGGGGAGCAGTACTTC. It codes for CASSPKTGGKGEQYF. The chain carries TRBV18 and TRBJ2-7, with 9 bases that match TRBD1. Looked up from germline, CDR1 is KGHSH and CDR2 is LQKENI. V trimming: 3 bases; J trimming: 7 bases; junction bases outside the gene matches: 10. The CDR3 runs to 15 residues.

The V gene is TRBV23-1, the J gene TRBJ2-7, with 10 positions matching TRBD1. TRBV23-1 is an ORF for which the function is uncertain. The CDR3 loop spans 16 amino acids. Unmatched junction bases numbered 10, after V lost 3 bases and J lost 5 bases. The CDR3, as DNA: TGCGCCAGCAGTCACAACATAGACAGGGGGCCCCACGAGCAGTACTTC. It encodes CASSHNIDRGPHEQYF.

This chain uses TRBV28 with TRBJ1-2; 8 bases are shared with TRBD1. Germline loops: CDR1 MDHEN, CDR2 SYDVKM. The CDR3 runs 16 residues. The V gene end was trimmed by 5 bases and the J gene end by 4 bases; junction bases not matched to a gene: 12. This chain's CDR3 is CASSQLGAGGIYGYTF. The CDR3, as DNA: TGTGCCAGCAGTCAGTTAGGGGCAGGGGGCATCTATGGCTACACCTTC.

The chain employs TRBV19 and TRBJ2-2; the match to TRBD1 covers 8 bases. The CDR3 covers 18 residues. The V and J ends lost 3 bases and 3 bases, in that order; junction bases with no gene match: 12. Germline loops: CDR1 LNHDA, CDR2 SQIVND (reference sequence). As DNA, the CDR3 is TGTGCCAGTAGTATGAAGGGGCAGGGGGCTGGGTACACCGGGGAGCTGTTTTTT. Its translation is CASSMKGQGAGYTGELFF.

The chain uses TRBV6-5 and TRBJ2-7; maybe TRBD1 (7 bases). Germline V gives CDR1 MNHEY, CDR2 SVGAGI. The V end lost 2 bases, the J end lost 6 bases, and 17 bases lay between the germline ends. This CDR3 has 15 residues. CDR3 sequence reads: CASSYTSRGAVEQYF. DNA for the CDR3: TGTGCCAGCAGTTACACAAGCAGGGGGGCCGTCGAGCAGTACTTC.

The chain uses TRBV30 and TRBJ1-2, with 9 bases identical to TRBD1. CDR3 length: 15 residues. CDR1 GTSNPN and CDR2 SVGIG come from the germline V gene (reference sequence). V dropped 7 bases and J dropped 2; count of bases not matched to a gene: 11. CDR3 residues: CASTTQGARNYGYTF. DNA for the CDR3: TGTGCCTCGACAACACAGGGGGCCAGGAACTATGGCTACACCTTC.

The chain recombines TRBV7-3 with TRBJ2-1; D is undetermined. V was cut by 7 bases and J by 0 bases, with 16 bases left in between. The CDR3 contains 16 residues. Germline CDR1 SGHTA, CDR2 FQGTGA. CDR3 DNA sequence: TGTGCCAGCACCAAAAACAGAGCCAGCTCCTACAATGAGCAGTTCTTC. Translated: CASTKNRASSYNEQFF.